This T cell receptor beta chain was obtained from a study of OX40 agonist ivuxolimab in advanced cancers. Method: immunoSEQ multiplex PCR; TCRdb's copy keeps in-frame clones and lacks some. The table shows about 23,000 clones, with about four fifths occurring only once. The germline CDR1 and CDR2 sequences are MNHEY and SMNVEV (reference sequence). The CDR3 runs to 14 residues. Trimming removed 2 bases at V and 4 bases at J, with 9 bases between. This specimen was CD4+ or CD8+ T cells sorted from blood, taken in a trial of the OX40 agonist ivuxolimab. This chain links TRBV27 with TRBJ2-1; D gene uncertain. The sequence came from an adult with an advanced solid tumor such as melanoma, head and neck, liver or kidney cancer. CDR3 DNA sequence: TGTGCCAGCAGTTTAATAGGACCGTACAATGAGCAGTTCTTC. Amino acids: CASSLIGPYNEQFF.